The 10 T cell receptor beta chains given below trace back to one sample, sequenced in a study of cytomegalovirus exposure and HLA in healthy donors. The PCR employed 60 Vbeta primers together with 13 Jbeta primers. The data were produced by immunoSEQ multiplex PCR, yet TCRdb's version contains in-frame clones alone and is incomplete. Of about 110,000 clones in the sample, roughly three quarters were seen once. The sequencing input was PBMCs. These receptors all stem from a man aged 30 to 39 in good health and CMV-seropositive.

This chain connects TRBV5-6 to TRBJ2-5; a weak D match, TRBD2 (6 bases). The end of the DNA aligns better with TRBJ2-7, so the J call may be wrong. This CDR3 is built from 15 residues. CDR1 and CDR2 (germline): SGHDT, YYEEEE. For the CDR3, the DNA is TGTGCCAGCAGCTTGGGGCCCGGGAGCTCCTACGAGCAGTACTTC. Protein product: CASSLGPGSSYEQYF.

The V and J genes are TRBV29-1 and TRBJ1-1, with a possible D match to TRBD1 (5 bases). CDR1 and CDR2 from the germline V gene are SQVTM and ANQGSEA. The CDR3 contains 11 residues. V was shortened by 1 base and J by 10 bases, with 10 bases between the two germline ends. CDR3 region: CSVEARGRAFF. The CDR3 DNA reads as TGCAGCGTTGAAGCTAGGGGTAGAGCTTTCTTT.

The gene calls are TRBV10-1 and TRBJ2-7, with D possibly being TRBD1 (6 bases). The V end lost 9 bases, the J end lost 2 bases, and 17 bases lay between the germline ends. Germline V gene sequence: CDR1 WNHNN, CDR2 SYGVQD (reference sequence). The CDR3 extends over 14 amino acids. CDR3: CASLCWTEPYEQYF. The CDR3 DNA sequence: TGCGCCAGTCTTTGTTGGACAGAACCCTACGAGCAGTACTTC.

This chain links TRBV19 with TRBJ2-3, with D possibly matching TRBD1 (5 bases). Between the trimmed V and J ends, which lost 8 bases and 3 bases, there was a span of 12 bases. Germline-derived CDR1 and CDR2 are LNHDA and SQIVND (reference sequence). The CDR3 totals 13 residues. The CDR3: CASGQGITDTQYF. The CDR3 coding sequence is TGTGCCAGTGGCCAGGGAATTACAGATACGCAGTATTTT.

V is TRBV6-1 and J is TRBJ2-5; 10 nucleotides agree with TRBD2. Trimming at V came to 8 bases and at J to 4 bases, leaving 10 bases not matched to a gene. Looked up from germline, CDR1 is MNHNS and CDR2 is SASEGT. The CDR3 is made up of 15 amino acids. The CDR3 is CASGGQRGGLETQYF. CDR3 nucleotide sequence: TGTGCCAGCGGGGGCCAGCGGGGGGGCTTAGAGACCCAGTACTTC.

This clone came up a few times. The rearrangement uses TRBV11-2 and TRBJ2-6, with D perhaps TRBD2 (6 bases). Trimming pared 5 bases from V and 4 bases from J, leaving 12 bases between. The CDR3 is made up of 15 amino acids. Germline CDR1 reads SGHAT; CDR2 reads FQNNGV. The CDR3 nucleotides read TGTGCCAGCAGCCAGGGCGGGGAGGGGGCCAACGTCCTGACTTTC. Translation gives CASSQGGEGANVLTF.

The CDR3 nucleotides read TGTGCCAGTACCCTCGGCGGGGGTGCCTACAATGAGCAGTTCTTC. It is translated as CASTLGGGAYNEQFF. This chain uses TRBV19 with TRBJ2-1; 7 bases are shared with TRBD2. With V trimmed by 7 bases and J by 2 bases, 8 bases remained unmatched. This CDR3 has 15 residues. Germline V lookup: CDR1 LNHDA, CDR2 SQIVND (reference sequence).

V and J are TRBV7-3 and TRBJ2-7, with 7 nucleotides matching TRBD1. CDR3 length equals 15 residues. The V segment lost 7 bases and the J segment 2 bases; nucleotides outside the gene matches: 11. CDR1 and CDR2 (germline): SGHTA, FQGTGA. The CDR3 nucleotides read TGTGCCAGCAAACTAGGAAACAGGGGACCCTACGAGCAGTACTTC. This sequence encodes CASKLGNRGPYEQYF.

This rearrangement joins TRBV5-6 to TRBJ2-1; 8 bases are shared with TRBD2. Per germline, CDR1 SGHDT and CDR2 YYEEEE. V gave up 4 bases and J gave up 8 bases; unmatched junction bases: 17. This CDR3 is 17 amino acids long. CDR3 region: CASSPQPPREVYYEQFF. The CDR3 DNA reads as TGTGCCAGCAGCCCCCAACCGCCGCGGGAGGTGTACTATGAGCAGTTCTTC.

The CDR3 is CASSLEAGGRDTQYF. The CDR3 DNA follows: TGTGCCAGCAGCTTAGAGGCGGGGGGGCGCGATACGCAGTATTTT. The V call is TRBV11-2, the J call TRBJ2-3; TRBD2 aligns across 9 bases. From germline, CDR1 is SGHAT and CDR2 FQNNGV. The CDR3 is made up of 15 amino acids. V lost 0 bases, J lost 6 bases, and 4 bases stayed unmatched.